This T cell receptor (beta chain) came from a study of identical twins. V lost 4 bases and J lost 3, with 13 bases in between. This CDR3 is built from 15 residues. Germline lookup yields CDR1 MDHEN and CDR2 SYDVKM. A template switching step contributed a universal primer site, while unique molecular identifiers were present in the cDNA. TCRdb processed the 5' RACE reads anew with MiXCR; each CDR3 protein has one entry. The sample has a few hundred thousand distinct CDR3 sequences; approximately 9.6% are singletons. Study findings and constraints: Its conclusions, products of cross-sectional statistical analysis, did not come from following the same donors.

This clonotype showed up many times. What it binds is unknown. These records were also assigned to another study, of yellow fever vaccine responses in identical twins.

This TCR derives from a woman between 18 and 29 years old in good health. V is TRBV28 and J is TRBJ2-1; no clear D. Material for sequencing was PBMCs. The CDR3 loop is CASSSTSWGYNEQFF. DNA of the CDR3: TGTGCCAGCAGTTCGACCTCCTGGGGCTACAATGAGCAGTTCTTC.